The 13 T cell receptor beta chains below were found in one sample sequenced in a study of regulatory T cells in long-lasting Graves disease. The time point is: persistent/refractory GD, antithyroid drugs over 5 years with positive TRAb. The TCR library used RNA extracted from PBMCs. Building of the TCR beta libraries involved iRepertoire HTBI primers and Arm-PCR of CDR3 regions. TCRdb used MiXCR to reprocess the multiplex PCR reads, holding one entry per CDR3 protein. The sample lists about 660,000 distinct CDR3 sequences, around 30% occurring once. The sequences come from peripheral blood mononuclear cells (PBMCs), collected when the disease was refractory, from a patient treated with antithyroid drugs. The receptors stem from a female donor with Graves disease.

This clonotype was counted between two and nine times. The genes are TRBV10-3 and TRBJ1-4; no definite D call. Germline V gene data show CDR1 as ENHRY and CDR2 as SYGVKD. V was clipped by 4 bases and J by 8 bases, with 11 bases between them. This CDR3 contains 13 residues. The CDR3 DNA reads as TGTGCCATCAGTGTTGCAGAGGGAGAAAAACTGTTTTTT. Its protein is CAISVAEGEKLFF.

Ten or more counts support this clonotype. The gene calls are TRBV28 and TRBJ2-5; D ambiguous. CDR1 is MDHEN, CDR2 SYDVKM, per germline. V lost 8 bases, J lost 1 base, and 11 bases lay in between. The CDR3 totals 13 residues. Here the CDR3 reads CASARTRQETQYF. CDR3 nucleotide sequence: TGTGCCAGCGCACGGACGCGCCAAGAGACCCAGTACTTC.

V is TRBV7-3 and J is TRBJ1-1, with D maybe TRBD1 (6 bases). V lost 3 bases and J lost 4, with 15 bases in between. The length of the CDR3 is 15 residues. The V gene's germline CDR1 is SGHTA and CDR2 FQGTGA. The CDR3 DNA follows: TGTGCCAGCAGCTTGGATGGGGCCAGGGGCACTGAAGCTTTCTTT. Translated: CASSLDGARGTEAFF.

Concerning this clonotype itself: Just one base apart from a much larger clone, this may be a read error. CDR3 amino acids: CASSEAGFTETFF. CDR3 bases: TGTGCCAGCAGTGAAGCAGGATTCACTGAAACTTTCTTT. The V gene is TRBV2, the J gene TRBJ1-6; D not certain. The CDR3 is 13 residues long. The germline CDR1 and CDR2 sequences are SNHLY and FYNNEI.

This clonotype was recorded at least ten times. This chain connects TRBV2 to TRBJ1-2; tentative D call: TRBD1 (6 bases). V was trimmed by 5 bases and J by 0 bases, leaving 10 bases between them. This CDR3 has 14 amino acids. In germline, CDR1 is SNHLY, CDR2 FYNNEI. CDR3 DNA: TGTGCCAGCAGTTACAGGGAAGCTAACTATGGCTACACCTTC. This gives the protein CASSYREANYGYTF.

This clonotype has just a few counts. This chain links TRBV3-1 with TRBJ1-2, with a weak D call TRBD1 (6 bases). This CDR3 is built from 15 residues. The ends were cut back, 1 base at V and 2 bases at J, with 11 bases in the middle. Germline assignment: CDR1 LGHDT and CDR2 YNNKEL (reference sequence). Here the CDR3 reads CASSQVTGANYGYTF. CDR3 DNA sequence: TGTGCCAGCAGCCAAGTTACGGGGGCCAACTATGGCTACACCTTC.

This sequence joins TRBV24-1 and TRBJ2-2; 7 bases map to TRBD1. The CDR3 is 14 residues long. The trim removed 5 bases at V and 4 bases at J, leaving 3 bases unmatched. Germline V CDR1 and CDR2: KGHDR, SFDVKD. CDR3 protein: CATSGRDSTGELFF. CDR3 DNA sequence: TGTGCCACCAGTGGACGGGACAGCACCGGGGAGCTGTTTTTT.

The chain uses TRBV6-1 and TRBJ2-6; D is undetermined. The CDR3 has 13 amino acids. Germline CDR1 and CDR2: MNHNS and SASEGT. With 6 bases removed from V and 1 base from J, the gap between germline ends came to 4 bases. The CDR3: CASRESGANVLTF. The CDR3 bases are TGTGCCAGCAGAGAATCTGGGGCCAACGTCCTGACTTTC.

V and J are TRBV5-1 and TRBJ1-6; maybe TRBD1 (5 bases). V lost 5 bases, J lost 7 bases, and 19 bases lay in between. Germline V gene lookup returns CDR1 SGHRS and CDR2 YFSETQ. The CDR3 runs to 16 residues. CDR3 region: CASRREQGGRNSPLHF. CDR3 nucleotide sequence: TGCGCCAGCAGACGCGAGCAGGGAGGCAGGAATTCACCCCTCCACTTT.

The rearrangement links TRBV19 to TRBJ2-2; 8 bases are shared with TRBD2. J gave up 4 bases and V 5 bases, and 6 bases lay outside the gene matches. The germline V gene encodes CDR1 LNHDA and CDR2 SQIVND (reference sequence). This CDR3 has 15 residues. The CDR3 region is CASSLPGLGTGELFF. The CDR3 region has the DNA TGTGCCAGTAGTTTACCGGGACTAGGCACCGGGGAGCTGTTTTTT.

CDR3 nucleotide sequence: TGTGCCAGCAGGCCCGGACAGGGTATAGACGAGCAGTACTTC. Translation: CASRPGQGIDEQYF. The chain uses TRBV25-1 and TRBJ2-7; 8 bases agree with TRBD1. Germline CDR1 MGHDK, CDR2 SYGVNS. This CDR3 comprises 14 residues. V trimming: 6 bases; J trimming: 5 bases; junction bases outside the gene matches: 9.

V usage is TRBV20-1 and J usage is TRBJ1-4, with D perhaps TRBD1 (5 bases). V lost 4 bases to trimming and J lost 2 bases, with 8 bases between them. Looked up from germline, CDR1 is DFQATT and CDR2 is SNEGSKA (reference sequence). The CDR3 spans 13 residues. The CDR3 bases are TGCAGTGCTACTCAGGGTACTAATGAAAAACTGTTTTTT. Its translation: CSATQGTNEKLFF.

About this clonotype: Mismatch with germline at one junction end may stem from a read error. The chain uses TRBV6-5 and TRBJ2-7; the match to TRBD2 covers 7 bases. CDR1 and CDR2 from the germline V gene are MNHEY and SVGAGI. CDR3 size: 13 residues. The CDR3 DNA follows: TGTGCCAGCAGTTACAGGACTAGTGAAGAGCGGTACTTC. Its translation is CASSYRTSEERYF.